The clone carrying this T cell receptor beta chain is medium-sized (0.01 to 0.1%) within its sample. What it binds is not known. Other DNA sequences in the same sample also yield this CDR3. These data originate in a study of metastatic and nonmetastatic thyroid tumors. Across the whole study: Repertoires were compared across blood and tumor or nodule tissue from malignant and benign thyroid patients.

As processed by the authors: Clinicopathological groups of papillary thyroid cancer showed CDR3 differences that were used to build a distant-metastasis classifier. TCRdb re-processed the PCR reads through MiXCR. These V and J calls originate from TCRdb's pipeline instead of the authors' own analysis. The repertoire consists of over 8,500 clones, with roughly 12% occurring once and the leading ten covering roughly 12%. V was clipped by 2 bases and J by 0 bases, with 20 bases between them. This CDR3 has 19 amino acids. Germline CDR1 and CDR2: MGHRA and YSYEKL. The study's findings and limits: Relative to benign nodules, malignant thyroid tumors were reportedly characterized by significantly elevated TCR beta diversity in blood and tumor.

No treatment of any kind had been given to any patient before thyroid surgery. V and J are TRBV4-1 and TRBJ1-5, with a weak D call TRBD1 (6 bases). The sequence came from a female donor with papillary thyroid cancer or a benign thyroid nodule (not recorded which). Some clones in this sample may be carry-over from other donors' samples. The sample comprised blood. CDR3 DNA: TGCGCCAGCAGCCAAATTTTATTCGGGGGGCCGTTTAGCAATCAGCCCCAGCATTTT. It is translated as CASSQILFGGPFSNQPQHF.